This entry lists 8 T cell receptor beta chains sequenced from one sample in a study of T cells after somatic rescue of genetic block. TCRdb's copy holds only in-frame clones and misses some; the assay was immunoSEQ multiplex PCR. The sample records 12,000 or so clones, approximately 72% being singletons. Sequencing input: peripheral blood mononuclear cells (PBMCs). These receptors were obtained from a boy younger than 18.

A remark on this clone: At one end the junction does not follow the germline gene, possibly because of a read error. This chain connects TRBV11-2 to TRBJ1-2; 7 nucleotides agree with TRBD1. The CDR3 is 16 residues long. Germline V gene lookup returns CDR1 SGHAT and CDR2 FQNNGV. The CDR3 spells CAGSTLFGQALYGYTF. The CDR3 DNA sequence: TGTGCCGGCAGCACGCTTTTCGGACAGGCCCTCTATGGCTACACCTTC.

The count of this clone is one. The chain joins TRBV19 to TRBJ2-1, with TRBD2 identical over 14 bases. Looked up from germline, CDR1 is LNHDA and CDR2 is SQIVND (reference sequence). The CDR3 runs to 15 residues. With V trimmed by 6 bases and J by 9 bases, 7 bases remained unmatched. The CDR3 protein is CASRQTSGGAGEQFF. The CDR3 region has the DNA TGTGCCAGTAGACAGACTAGCGGGGGGGCGGGTGAGCAGTTCTTC.

V gene TRBV9 combines with J gene TRBJ1-4; D remains ambiguous. Trimming cost V 7 bases and J 5 bases, with 12 bases left between them. The CDR3 totals 13 residues. Germline CDR1 reads SGDLS; CDR2 reads YYNGEE. Written as DNA, the CDR3 is TGTGCCAGCGGTGGCTTTCGGAATGAAAAACTGTTTTTT. Amino acids: CASGGFRNEKLFF.

The chain links TRBV11-2 to TRBJ2-5; D possibly corresponds to TRBD2 (6 bases). CDR3 length equals 15 residues. Germline V gene lookup returns CDR1 SGHAT and CDR2 FQNNGV. The germline V and J ends were trimmed by 3 bases and 2 bases, with 13 bases remaining between them. The CDR3 is CASSFGHGSQETQYF. CDR3 sequence (DNA): TGTGCCAGCAGCTTTGGACACGGGAGTCAAGAGACCCAGTACTTC.

The gene calls are TRBV4-3 and TRBJ2-5; D gene unclear. Trimming cost V 0 bases and J 3 bases, with 5 bases left between them. Germline CDR1 is LGHNA and CDR2 is YSLEER. The CDR3 is 13 amino acids. CDR3 coding DNA: TGCGCCAGCAGCCAAGATATAGAAGAGACCCAGTACTTC. This sequence encodes CASSQDIEETQYF.

This clone has a handful of counts. The chain combines TRBV10-3 with TRBJ2-2; D gene uncertain. Germline V gene lookup returns CDR1 ENHRY and CDR2 SYGVKD. The germline V and J ends were trimmed by 6 bases and 1 base, with 6 bases remaining between them. CDR3 size: 13 residues. CDR3 coding DNA: TGTGCCATCAGGGGCCTGAACACCGGGGAGCTGTTTTTT. Translation gives CAIRGLNTGELFF.

This clone was seen a handful of times. The V and J genes are TRBV9 and TRBJ1-6, with D maybe TRBD1 (5 bases). Per the germline V gene, CDR1 is SGDLS and CDR2 is YYNGEE. Trimming shortened V by 0 bases and J by 6 bases, and 7 bases separated the two germline ends. This CDR3 has 14 residues. The CDR3 coding sequence is TGTGCCAGCAGCGTAGAACAGGCTAATTCACCCCTCCACTTT. This encodes CASSVEQANSPLHF.

This clone is medium-sized by share. The chain recombines TRBV19 with TRBJ2-7; the D gene is possibly TRBD1 (8 bases). Germline V lookup: CDR1 LNHDA, CDR2 SQIVND (reference sequence). V lost 4 bases, J lost 5 bases, and 18 bases lay in between. This CDR3 contains 15 residues. The CDR3 DNA is TGTGCCAGTAGTAAGGGGAGGGACAGGAGGCACGAGCAGTACTTC. This translates into CASSKGRDRRHEQYF.